This T cell receptor (beta chain) was sequenced during a study of blood T cells in healthy people across ages. Extractions gave at least 6 micrograms of total RNA per sample. CDR1 is MDHEN, CDR2 SYDVKM, per germline. Trimming shortened V by 5 bases and J by 6 bases, and 20 bases separated the two germline ends. The CDR3 has 15 amino acids. Primed by a sample-barcoded 5' primer and a J-beta primer mix, a second PCR proceeded for about 7 to 11 cycles. TCRdb used MiXCR to reprocess the 5' RACE reads, holding one entry per CDR3 protein. The data hold 600,000 to 850,000 distinct CDR3 sequences, with just under 25% observed a single time. Separately, the same data were catalogued under a study of T cells of mothers and their children.

The chain employs TRBV28 and TRBJ2-7; D perhaps matches TRBD2 (6 bases). The sample comprised blood. This receptor was identified in a boy between 10 and 17 years old in good health. DNA for the CDR3: TGTGCCAGCAGTCGGGGCTCGTCTAGCGTTCCCGAGCAGTACTTC. This gives the protein CASSRGSSSVPEQYF.